This T cell receptor beta chain came from a study of post-analysis software for immune sequencing data. Study in general: Progressive-relapsing, secondary progressive and relapsing-remitting multiple sclerosis were among the disease courses included. Findings and limits, study-wide: Roughly 5 TRBV segments were significantly more frequent in patients than in controls. TRBV5-6, TRBV5-1 and TRBV20-1 were among these segments. Pronounced co-clustering by F measure was evident among identically batched samples.

TCR beta cDNA libraries included unique molecular identifiers. The source material, roughly 0.9 to 11 million T cells, gave rise to about 520,000 cDNA molecules. TCRdb redid the calling of the PCR reads with MiXCR, one entry per CDR3 protein. The sample comprises 820,000 or so distinct CDR3 sequences, roughly 58% of which are singletons, and approximately 4.5% rests with the top ten. The CDR3 runs to 13 residues. V lost 2 bases to trimming and J lost 8 bases, with 10 bases between them. Germline V lookup: CDR1 LGHNA, CDR2 YNFKEQ. Of note for this clonotype: Its antigen is unidentified.

This TCR came from a girl under 18 with multiple sclerosis. This chain connects TRBV4-2 to TRBJ2-1, with D tentatively TRBD2 (5 bases). The sample consisted of blood. The CDR3 DNA sequence: TGTGCCAGCAGCCAAACTAGGTTCGATGAGCAGTTCTTC. Its translation is CASSQTRFDEQFF.